This T cell receptor beta chain was captured in a study of regulatory T cells in long-lasting Graves disease. The study's findings and limits: Persistent disease preferred TRBV28, TRBJ1-2 and TRBJ2-5. Persistent Graves' cases showed lower TCR diversity than newly diagnosed cases.

This sample's time point: persistent/refractory GD, antithyroid drugs over 5 years with positive TRAb. Isolated PBMC RNA provided the starting material for the TCR library. Researchers made TCR beta libraries by using iRepertoire HTBI primers and running Arm-PCR on CDR3 regions. Each CDR3 protein is one row after TCRdb ran MiXCR on the multiplex PCR reads. The data contain around 460,000 distinct CDR3 sequences, approximately 22% of them singletons. About this clonotype: Its antigen is currently unknown.

Germline V gene data show CDR1 as SGHVS and CDR2 as FQNEAQ. The CDR3 sequence is 14 residues long. The V end was cut by 5 bases, the J end by 6 bases, with 16 bases between. J is TRBJ1-1 and V is TRBV7-8; D perhaps matches TRBD1 (5 bases). This clonotype originated in a female donor with Graves disease. The sequences come from peripheral blood mononuclear cells (PBMCs), collected when the disease was refractory, from a patient treated with antithyroid drugs. The DNA of the CDR3 is TGTGCCAGCAGCCTCCGACAGTTAACCTCTGAAGCTTTCTTT. It yields the protein CASSLRQLTSEAFF.